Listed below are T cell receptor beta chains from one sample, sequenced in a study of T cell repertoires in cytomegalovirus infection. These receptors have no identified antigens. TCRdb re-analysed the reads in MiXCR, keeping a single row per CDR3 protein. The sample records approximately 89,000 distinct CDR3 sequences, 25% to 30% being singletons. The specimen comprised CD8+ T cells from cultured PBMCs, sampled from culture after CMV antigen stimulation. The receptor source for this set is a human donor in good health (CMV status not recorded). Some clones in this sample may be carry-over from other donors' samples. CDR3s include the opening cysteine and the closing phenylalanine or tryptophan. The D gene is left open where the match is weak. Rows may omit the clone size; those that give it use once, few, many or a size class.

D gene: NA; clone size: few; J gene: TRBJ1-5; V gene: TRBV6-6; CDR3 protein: CASSTYPGGQPQHF; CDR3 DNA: TGTGCCAGCAGTACCTACCCCGGGGGGCAGCCCCAGCATTTT
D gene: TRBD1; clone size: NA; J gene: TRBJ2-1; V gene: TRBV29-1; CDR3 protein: CSVDRDRASYNEQFF; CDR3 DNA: TGCAGCGTGGACAGGGACAGGGCCTCCTACAATGAGCAGTTCTTC
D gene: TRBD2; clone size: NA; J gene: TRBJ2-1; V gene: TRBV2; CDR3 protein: CASSDSASGDFYNEQFF; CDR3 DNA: TGTGCCAGCAGTGATTCGGCTAGCGGGGACTTCTACAATGAGCAGTTCTTC
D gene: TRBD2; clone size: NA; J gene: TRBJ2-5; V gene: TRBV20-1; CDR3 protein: CSARDILGLAETQYF; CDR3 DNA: TGCAGTGCTAGAGATATACTCGGACTAGCGGAGACCCAGTACTTC
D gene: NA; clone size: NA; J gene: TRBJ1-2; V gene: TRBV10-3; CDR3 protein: CAISGEVSDPYGYTF; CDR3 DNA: TGTGCCATCAGTGGGGAAGTTAGCGATCCATATGGCTACACCTTC
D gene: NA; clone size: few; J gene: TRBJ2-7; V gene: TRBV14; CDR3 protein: CASSQDEAGFYSYEQYF; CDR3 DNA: TGTGCCAGCAGCCAAGATGAAGCAGGTTTTTACTCCTACGAGCAGTACTTC
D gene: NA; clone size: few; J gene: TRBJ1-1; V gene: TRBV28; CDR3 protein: CAIASTEAFF; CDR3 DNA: TGTGCCATCGCGAGCACTGAAGCTTTCTTT
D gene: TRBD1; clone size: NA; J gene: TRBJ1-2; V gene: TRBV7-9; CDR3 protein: CASSLAGGDRGDGYTF; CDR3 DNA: TGTGCCAGCAGCTTAGCCGGGGGAGACAGGGGGGATGGCTACACCTTC
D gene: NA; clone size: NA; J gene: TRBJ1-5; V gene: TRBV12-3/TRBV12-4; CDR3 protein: CANSFRDRHQPQHF; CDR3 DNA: TGTGCCAACAGTTTTCGGGACCGTCATCAGCCCCAGCATTTT
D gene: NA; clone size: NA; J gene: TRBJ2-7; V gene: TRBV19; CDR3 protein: CASSMALGREQYF; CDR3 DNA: TGTGCCAGTAGTATGGCCCTGGGGCGGGAGCAGTACTTC
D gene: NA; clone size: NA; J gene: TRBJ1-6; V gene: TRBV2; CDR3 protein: CASSERQGSAPLHF; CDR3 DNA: TGTGCCAGCAGTGAAAGGCAGGGATCGGCACCCCTCCACTTT
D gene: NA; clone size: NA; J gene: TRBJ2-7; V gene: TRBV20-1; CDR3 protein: CSARDTRQPYEQYF; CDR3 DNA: TGCAGTGCTAGAGATACGAGACAGCCCTACGAGCAGTACTTC
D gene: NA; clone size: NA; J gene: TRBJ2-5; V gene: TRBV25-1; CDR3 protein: CASSELETQYF; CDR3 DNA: TGTGCCAGCAGTGAATTGGAGACCCAGTACTTC
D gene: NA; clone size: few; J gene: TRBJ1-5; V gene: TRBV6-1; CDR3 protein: CASGVNQPQHF; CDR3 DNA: TGTGCCAGCGGCGTGAATCAGCCCCAGCATTTT
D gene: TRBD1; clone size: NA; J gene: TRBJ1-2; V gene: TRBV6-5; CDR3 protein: CASSPGTGTRGYTF; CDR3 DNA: TGTGCCAGCAGCCCCGGGACAGGGACGAGGGGCTACACCTTC
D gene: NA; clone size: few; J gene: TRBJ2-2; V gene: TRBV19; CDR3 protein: CASSPGRYGELFF; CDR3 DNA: TGTGCCAGTAGCCCCGGACGTTACGGGGAGCTGTTTTTT
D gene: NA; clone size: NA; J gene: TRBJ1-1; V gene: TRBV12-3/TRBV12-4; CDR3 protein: CASSLGAANTEAFF; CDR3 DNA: TGTGCCAGCAGTTTAGGCGCGGCGAACACTGAAGCTTTCTTT
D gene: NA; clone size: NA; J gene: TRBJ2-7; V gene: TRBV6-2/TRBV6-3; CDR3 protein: CASSSPGLFYEQYF; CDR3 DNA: TGTGCCAGCAGTTCACCGGGACTCTTCTACGAGCAGTACTTC
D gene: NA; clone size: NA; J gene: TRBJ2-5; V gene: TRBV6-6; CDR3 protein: CASNHGGQLETQYF; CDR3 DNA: TGTGCCAGCAACCACGGCGGCCAGTTGGAGACCCAGTACTTC
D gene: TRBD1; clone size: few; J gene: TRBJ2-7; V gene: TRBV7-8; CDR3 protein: CASSPGTGFYEQYF; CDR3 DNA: TGTGCCAGCAGCCCCGGGACAGGGTTCTACGAGCAGTACTTC
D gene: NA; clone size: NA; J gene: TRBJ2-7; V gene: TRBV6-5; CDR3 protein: CASTSPGYEQYF; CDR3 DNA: TGTGCCAGCACCTCCCCGGGTTACGAGCAGTACTTC
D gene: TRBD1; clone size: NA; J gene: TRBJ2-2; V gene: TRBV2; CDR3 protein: CASRTGRGTGELFF; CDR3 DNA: TGTGCCAGCAGGACAGGGCGAGGCACCGGGGAGCTGTTTTTT
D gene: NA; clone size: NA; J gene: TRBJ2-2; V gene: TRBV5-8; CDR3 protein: CASSFTRAGELFF; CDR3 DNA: TGTGCCAGCAGCTTCACTAGGGCCGGGGAGCTGTTTTTT
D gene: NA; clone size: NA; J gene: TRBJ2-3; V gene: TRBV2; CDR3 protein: CASSGWTSTDTQYF; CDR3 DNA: TGTGCCAGCAGTGGATGGACAAGCACAGATACGCAGTATTTT
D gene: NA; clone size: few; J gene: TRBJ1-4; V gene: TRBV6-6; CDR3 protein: CASRVGNEKLFF; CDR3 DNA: TGTGCCAGCAGGGTCGGAAATGAAAAACTGTTTTTT
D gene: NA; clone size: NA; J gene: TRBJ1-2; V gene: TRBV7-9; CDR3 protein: CASGATLNYGYTF; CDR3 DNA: TGTGCCAGCGGAGCGACTCTTAACTATGGCTACACCTTC
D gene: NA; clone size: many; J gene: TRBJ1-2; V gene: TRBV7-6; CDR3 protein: CASSPRVAYGYTF; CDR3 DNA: TGTGCCAGCAGCCCCCGGGTTGCCTATGGCTACACCTTC
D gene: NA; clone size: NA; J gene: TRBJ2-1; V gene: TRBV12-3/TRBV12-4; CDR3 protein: CASSLGGAVNEQFF; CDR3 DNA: TGTGCCAGCAGTTTAGGGGGGGCCGTCAATGAGCAGTTCTTC
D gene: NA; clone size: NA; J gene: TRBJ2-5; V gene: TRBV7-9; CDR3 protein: CASSLQTQETQYF; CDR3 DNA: TGTGCCAGCAGCTTACAGACTCAAGAGACCCAGTACTTC
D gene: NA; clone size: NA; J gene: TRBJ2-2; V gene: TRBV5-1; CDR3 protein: CASSPFDSPITGELFF; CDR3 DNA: TGCGCCAGCAGCCCCTTCGACAGTCCGATTACCGGGGAGCTGTTTTTT
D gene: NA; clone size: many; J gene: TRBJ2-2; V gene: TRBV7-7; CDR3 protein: CASSPGPRGELFF; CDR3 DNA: TGTGCCAGCAGCCCCGGACCGCGAGGGGAGCTGTTTTTT
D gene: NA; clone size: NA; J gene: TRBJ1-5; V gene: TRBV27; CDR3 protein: CASSPFYSNQPQHF; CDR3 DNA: TGTGCCAGCAGTCCATTCTATAGCAATCAGCCCCAGCATTTT
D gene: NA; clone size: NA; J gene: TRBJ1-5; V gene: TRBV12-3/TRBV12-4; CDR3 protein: CASSSTPQGGNQPQHF; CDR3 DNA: TGTGCCAGCAGTTCAACCCCACAGGGCGGCAATCAGCCCCAGCATTTT
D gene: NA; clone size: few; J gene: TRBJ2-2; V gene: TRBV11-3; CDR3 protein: CASSSQGGELFF; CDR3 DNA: TGTGCCAGCAGCTCACAAGGCGGGGAGCTGTTTTTT
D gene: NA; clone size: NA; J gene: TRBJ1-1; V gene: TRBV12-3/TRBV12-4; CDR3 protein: CASSSKGQNTEAFF; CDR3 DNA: TGTGCCAGCAGTAGTAAGGGCCAGAACACTGAAGCTTTCTTT
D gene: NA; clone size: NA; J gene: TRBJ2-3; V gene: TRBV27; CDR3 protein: CGTGRGPTDTQYF; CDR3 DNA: TGTGGAACGGGGCGGGGGCCCACAGATACGCAGTATTTT
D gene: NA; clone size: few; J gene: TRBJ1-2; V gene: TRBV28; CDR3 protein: CASSNRDLYGYTF; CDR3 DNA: TGTGCCAGCAGTAACAGGGACCTCTATGGCTACACCTTC
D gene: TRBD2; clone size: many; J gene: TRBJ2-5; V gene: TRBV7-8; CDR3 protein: CASSLALAEKYQETQYF; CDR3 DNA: TGTGCCAGCAGCTTAGCGCTAGCGGAGAAGTACCAAGAGACCCAGTACTTC
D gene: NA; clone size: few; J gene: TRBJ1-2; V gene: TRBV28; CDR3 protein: CASGSAGTSGYGYTF; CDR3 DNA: TGTGCCAGCGGCTCCGCAGGGACCTCTGGCTATGGCTACACCTTC
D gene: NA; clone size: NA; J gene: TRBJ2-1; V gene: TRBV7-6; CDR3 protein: CASSLSVRGAYNEQFF; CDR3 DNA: TGTGCCAGCAGCTTAAGTGTGAGGGGGGCTTACAATGAGCAGTTCTTC
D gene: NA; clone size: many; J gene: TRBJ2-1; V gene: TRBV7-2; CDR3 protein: CASRDGATNEQFF; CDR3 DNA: TGTGCCAGCAGGGACGGGGCAACCAATGAGCAGTTCTTC
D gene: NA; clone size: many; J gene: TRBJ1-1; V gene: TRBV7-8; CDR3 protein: CASGAGAMNTEAFF; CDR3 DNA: TGTGCCAGCGGGGCAGGGGCGATGAACACTGAAGCTTTCTTT
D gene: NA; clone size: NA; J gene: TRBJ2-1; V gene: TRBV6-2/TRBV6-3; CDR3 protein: CASSQPPGGGSYNEQFF; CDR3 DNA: TGTGCCAGCAGTCAACCACCGGGGGGCGGCTCCTACAATGAGCAGTTCTTC